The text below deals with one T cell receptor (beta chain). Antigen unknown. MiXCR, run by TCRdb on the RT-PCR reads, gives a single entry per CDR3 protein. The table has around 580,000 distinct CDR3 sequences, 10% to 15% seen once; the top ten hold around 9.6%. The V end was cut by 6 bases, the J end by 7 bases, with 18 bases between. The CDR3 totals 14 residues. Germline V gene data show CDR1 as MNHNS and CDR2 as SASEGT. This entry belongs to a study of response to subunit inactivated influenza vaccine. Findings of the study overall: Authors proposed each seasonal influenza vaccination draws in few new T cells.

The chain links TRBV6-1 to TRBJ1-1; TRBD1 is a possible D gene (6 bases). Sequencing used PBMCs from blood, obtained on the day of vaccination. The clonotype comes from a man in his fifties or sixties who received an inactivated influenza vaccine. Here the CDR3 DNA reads TGTGCCAGCAGCCCGGGACACTTAACGGTTGAAGCTTTCTTT. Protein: CASSPGHLTVEAFF.